These 7 T cell receptor beta chains originate from one sample sequenced in a study of response to subunit inactivated influenza vaccine. Each CDR3 protein gets one entry after TCRdb re-called the RT-PCR reads with MiXCR. The sample carries hundreds of thousands of distinct CDR3 sequences, around 18% recorded once. The sample here was PBMCs from blood, taken roughly 5 days after vaccination. Receptor source: a man in his fifties or sixties who received an inactivated influenza vaccine.

This clonotype was counted ten times or more. The chain recombines TRBV7-2 with TRBJ2-1; 8 nucleotides agree with TRBD1. Germline V lookup: CDR1 SGHTA, CDR2 FQGNSA. This CDR3 is built from 15 residues. J lost 0 bases, V lost 7 bases, and 5 bases had no gene match. CDR3 sequence (DNA): TGTGCCAGCACTCGGACAGGGAGCTCCTACAATGAGCAGTTCTTC. Translation: CASTRTGSSYNEQFF.

The CDR3 DNA is TGCAGTGCCCCATTTGGGAGCTCCTACGAGCAGTACTTC. Translation gives CSAPFGSSYEQYF. This chain connects TRBV20-1 to TRBJ2-7, with D perhaps TRBD2 (5 bases). Trimming left V 6 bases short and J 0 bases short, with 12 bases between. The germline gives CDR1 DFQATT, CDR2 SNEGSKA (reference sequence). CDR3 length: 13 amino acids.

The chain is built from TRBV3-1 and TRBJ2-5, with 9 positions matching TRBD1. This CDR3 region has 15 residues. With V trimmed by 5 bases and J by 5 bases, 9 bases remained unmatched. Per the germline V gene, CDR1 is LGHDT and CDR2 is YNNKEL (reference sequence). The CDR3 reads CASSSGTGNGETQYF. The CDR3 DNA reads TGTGCCAGCAGCTCAGGGACAGGGAATGGGGAGACCCAGTACTTC.

This clonotype was observed a few times. The rearrangement links TRBV5-1 to TRBJ2-2; TRBD1 matches 9 bases. Looked up from germline, CDR1 is SGHRS and CDR2 is YFSETQ. The trim removed 0 bases at V and 6 bases at J, leaving 9 bases unmatched. CDR3 length: 17 residues. The chain's CDR3 is CASSLGLGQGDAGELFF. The CDR3 DNA follows: TGCGCCAGCAGCTTGGGGCTGGGACAGGGAGACGCCGGGGAGCTGTTTTTT.

The chain links TRBV5-5 to TRBJ1-1; weak D call: TRBD1 (5 bases). Germline V gene data show CDR1 as SGHKS and CDR2 as YYEKEE (reference sequence). Between the trimmed V and J ends, which lost 0 bases and 6 bases, there was a span of 18 bases. This CDR3 has 16 residues. CDR3 sequence: CASSLEGITGRAEAFF. The DNA for the CDR3 is TGTGCCAGCAGCTTGGAGGGGATCACTGGGAGGGCTGAAGCTTTCTTT. The full variable domain, its missing parts supplied by reference TRBV5-5 and TRBJ1-1, is DAGVTQSPTHLIKTRGQQVTLRCSPISGHKSVSWYQQVLGQGPQFIFQYYEKEERGRGNFPDRFSARQFPNYSSELNVNALLLGDSALYLCASSLEGITGRAEAFFGQGTRLTVV.

The rearrangement uses TRBV12-3 or TRBV12-4 and TRBJ2-1; 9 nucleotides agree with TRBD2. The V gene end was trimmed by 8 bases and the J gene end by 7 bases; junction bases not matched to a gene: 9. This CDR3 has 14 amino acids. The CDR3 DNA reads as TGTGCCAGCGCACGCGGGGGGGCCCTGAATGAGCAGTTCTTC. It specifies CASARGGALNEQFF.

The rearrangement joins TRBV4-1 to TRBJ1-2, with D possibly being TRBD1 (5 bases). This CDR3 is built from 13 residues. V dropped 2 bases and J dropped 5 bases, with 9 bases sitting between them. Per germline, CDR1 MGHRA and CDR2 YSYEKL. In DNA, the CDR3 is TGCGCCAGCAGCCAACCAGGGCGGTATGGCTACACCTTC. Translated, it gives CASSQPGRYGYTF.